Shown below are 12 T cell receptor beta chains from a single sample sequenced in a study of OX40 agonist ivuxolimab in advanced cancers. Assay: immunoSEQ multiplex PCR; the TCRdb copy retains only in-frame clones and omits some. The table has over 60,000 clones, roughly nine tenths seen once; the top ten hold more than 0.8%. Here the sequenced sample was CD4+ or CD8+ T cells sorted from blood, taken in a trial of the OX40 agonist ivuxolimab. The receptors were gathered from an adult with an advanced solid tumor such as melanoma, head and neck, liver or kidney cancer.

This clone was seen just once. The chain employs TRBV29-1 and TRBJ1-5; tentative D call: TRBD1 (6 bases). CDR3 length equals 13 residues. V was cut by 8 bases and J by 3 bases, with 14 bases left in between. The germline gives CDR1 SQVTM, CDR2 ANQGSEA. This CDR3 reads CSPTAGDNQPQHF. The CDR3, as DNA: TGCAGCCCCACTGCAGGGGACAATCAGCCCCAGCATTTT.

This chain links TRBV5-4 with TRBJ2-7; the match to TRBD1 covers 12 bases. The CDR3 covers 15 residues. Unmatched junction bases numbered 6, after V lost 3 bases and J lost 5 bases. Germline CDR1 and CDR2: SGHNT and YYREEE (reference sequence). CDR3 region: CASSYPGQGAHEQYF. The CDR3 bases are TGTGCCAGCAGCTACCCGGGACAGGGGGCCCACGAGCAGTACTTC.

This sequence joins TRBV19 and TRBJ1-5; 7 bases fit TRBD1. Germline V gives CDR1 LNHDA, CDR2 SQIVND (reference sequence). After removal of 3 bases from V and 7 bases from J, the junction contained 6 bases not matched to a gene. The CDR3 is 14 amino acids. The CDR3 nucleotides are TGTGCCAGTAGTATTGAACAGGGGTACCAGCCCCAGCATTTT. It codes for CASSIEQGYQPQHF.

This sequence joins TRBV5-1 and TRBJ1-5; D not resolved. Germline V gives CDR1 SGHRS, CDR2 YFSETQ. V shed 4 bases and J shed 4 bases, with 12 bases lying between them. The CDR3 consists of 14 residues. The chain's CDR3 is CASSPNGGNQPQHF. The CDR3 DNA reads TGCGCCAGCAGCCCCAATGGCGGAAATCAGCCCCAGCATTTT.

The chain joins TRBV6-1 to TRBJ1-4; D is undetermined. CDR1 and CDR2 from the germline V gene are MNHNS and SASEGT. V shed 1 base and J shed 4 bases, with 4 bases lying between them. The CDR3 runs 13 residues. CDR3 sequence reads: CASSEVHNEKLFF. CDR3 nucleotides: TGTGCCAGCAGTGAAGTGCATAATGAAAAACTGTTTTTT.

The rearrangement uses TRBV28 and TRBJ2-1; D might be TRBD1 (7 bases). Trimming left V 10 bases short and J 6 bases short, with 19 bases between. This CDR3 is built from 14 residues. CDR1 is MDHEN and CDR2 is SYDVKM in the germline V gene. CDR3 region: CAIPGPGGTNEQFF. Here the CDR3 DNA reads TGTGCCATCCCCGGGCCAGGGGGGACCAATGAGCAGTTCTTC.

CDR3 nucleotides: TGTGCCAGCAGCGTAGATCGAGGGGACTCTGGAAACACCATATATTTT. Residues: CASSVDRGDSGNTIYF. The chain carries TRBV9 and TRBJ1-3; D might be TRBD1 (5 bases). From germline, CDR1 is SGDLS and CDR2 YYNGEE. CDR3 size: 16 residues. The germline V and J ends were trimmed by 0 bases and 0 bases, with 10 bases remaining between them.

The CDR3 sequence is CASSSTGLNYGYTF. The CDR3 nucleotides are TGTGCCAGCAGCTCGACAGGACTAAACTATGGCTACACCTTC. V and J are TRBV7-9 and TRBJ1-2; weak D call: TRBD1 (6 bases). The V end was cut by 4 bases, the J end by 2 bases, with 11 bases between. The CDR3 extends over 14 amino acids. Germline V lookup: CDR1 SEHNR, CDR2 FQNEAQ (reference sequence).

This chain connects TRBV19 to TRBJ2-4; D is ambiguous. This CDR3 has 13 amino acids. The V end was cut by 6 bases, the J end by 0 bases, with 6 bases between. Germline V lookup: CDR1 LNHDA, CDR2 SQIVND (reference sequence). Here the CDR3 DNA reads TGTGCCAGTAGACCTTTAGCCAAAAACATTCAGTACTTC. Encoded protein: CASRPLAKNIQYF.

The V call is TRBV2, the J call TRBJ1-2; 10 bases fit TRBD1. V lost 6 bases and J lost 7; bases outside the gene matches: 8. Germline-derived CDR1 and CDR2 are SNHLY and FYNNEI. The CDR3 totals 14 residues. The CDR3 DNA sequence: TGTGCCAGCAGGTCCGGGACAGGGGCTTCTGGCTACACCTTC. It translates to CASRSGTGASGYTF.

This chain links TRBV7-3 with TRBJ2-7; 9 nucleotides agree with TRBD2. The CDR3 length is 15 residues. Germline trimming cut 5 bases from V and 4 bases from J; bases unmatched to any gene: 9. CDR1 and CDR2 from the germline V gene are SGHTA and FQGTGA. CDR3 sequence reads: CASSPRGAGGYEQYF. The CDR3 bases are TGTGCCAGCAGCCCCCGTGGAGCGGGAGGTTACGAGCAGTACTTC.

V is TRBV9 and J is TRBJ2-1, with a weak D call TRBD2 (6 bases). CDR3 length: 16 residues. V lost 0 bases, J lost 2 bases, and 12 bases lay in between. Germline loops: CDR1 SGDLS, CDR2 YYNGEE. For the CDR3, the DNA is TGTGCCAGCAGCGTAGAGTTAGCGGCGACCTACAATGAGCAGTTCTTC. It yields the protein CASSVELAATYNEQFF.